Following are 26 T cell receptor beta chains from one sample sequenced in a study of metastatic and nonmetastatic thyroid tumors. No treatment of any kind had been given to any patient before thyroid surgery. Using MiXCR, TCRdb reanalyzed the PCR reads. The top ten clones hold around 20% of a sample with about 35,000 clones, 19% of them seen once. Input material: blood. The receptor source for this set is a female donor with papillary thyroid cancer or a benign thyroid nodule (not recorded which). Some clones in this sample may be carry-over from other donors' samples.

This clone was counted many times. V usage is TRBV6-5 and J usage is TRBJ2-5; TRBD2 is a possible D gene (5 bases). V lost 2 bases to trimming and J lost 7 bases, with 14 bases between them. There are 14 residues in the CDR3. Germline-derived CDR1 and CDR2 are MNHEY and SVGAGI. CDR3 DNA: TGTGCCAGCAGTTACGGCCGACAAAGCGGGACCCAGTACTTC. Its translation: CASSYGRQSGTQYF.

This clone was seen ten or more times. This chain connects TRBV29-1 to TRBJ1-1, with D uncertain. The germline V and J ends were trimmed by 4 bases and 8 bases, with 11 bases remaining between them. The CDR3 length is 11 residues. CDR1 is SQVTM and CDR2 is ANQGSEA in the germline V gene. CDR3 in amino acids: CSVGEEDEAFF. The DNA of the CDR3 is TGCAGCGTTGGAGAGGAGGACGAAGCTTTCTTT.

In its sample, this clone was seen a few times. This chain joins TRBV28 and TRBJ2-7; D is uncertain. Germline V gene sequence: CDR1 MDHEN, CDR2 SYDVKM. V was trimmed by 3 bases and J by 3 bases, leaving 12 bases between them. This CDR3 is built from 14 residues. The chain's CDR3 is CASSFKRELYEQYF. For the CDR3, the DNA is TGTGCCAGCAGTTTTAAGCGCGAGCTCTACGAGCAGTACTTC.

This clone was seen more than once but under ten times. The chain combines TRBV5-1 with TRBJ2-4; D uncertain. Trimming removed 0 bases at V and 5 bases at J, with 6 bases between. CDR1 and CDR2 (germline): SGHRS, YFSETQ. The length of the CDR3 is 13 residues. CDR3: CASSLGPENIQYF. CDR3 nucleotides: TGCGCCAGCAGCTTGGGGCCAGAAAACATTCAGTACTTC.

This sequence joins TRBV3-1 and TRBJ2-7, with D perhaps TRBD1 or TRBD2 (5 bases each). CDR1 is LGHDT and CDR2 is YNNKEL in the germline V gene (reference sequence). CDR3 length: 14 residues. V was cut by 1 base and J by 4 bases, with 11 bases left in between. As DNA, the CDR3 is TGTGCCAGCAGCCAAGCAGGGACGATGTACGAGCAGTACTTC. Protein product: CASSQAGTMYEQYF.

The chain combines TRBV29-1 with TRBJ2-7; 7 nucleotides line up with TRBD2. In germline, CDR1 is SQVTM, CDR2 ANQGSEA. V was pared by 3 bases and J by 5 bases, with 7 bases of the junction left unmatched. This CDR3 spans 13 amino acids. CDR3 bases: TGCAGCGTTGAGGGGACTAACATACACGAGCAGTACTTC. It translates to CSVEGTNIHEQYF.

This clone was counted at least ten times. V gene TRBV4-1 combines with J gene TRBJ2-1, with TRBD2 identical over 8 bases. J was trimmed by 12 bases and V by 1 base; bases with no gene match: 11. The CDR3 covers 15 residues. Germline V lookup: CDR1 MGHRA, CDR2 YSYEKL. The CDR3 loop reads CASSQASLAADLQFF. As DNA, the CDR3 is TGCGCCAGCAGCCAAGCTTCACTAGCGGCGGACTTGCAGTTCTTC.

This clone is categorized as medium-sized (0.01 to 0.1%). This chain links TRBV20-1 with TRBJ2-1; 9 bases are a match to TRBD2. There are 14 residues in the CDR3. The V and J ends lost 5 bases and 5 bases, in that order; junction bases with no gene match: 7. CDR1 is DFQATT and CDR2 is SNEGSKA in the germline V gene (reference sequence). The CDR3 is CSAGWVAGDNEQFF. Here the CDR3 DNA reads TGCAGTGCTGGGTGGGTAGCGGGAGACAATGAGCAGTTCTTC.

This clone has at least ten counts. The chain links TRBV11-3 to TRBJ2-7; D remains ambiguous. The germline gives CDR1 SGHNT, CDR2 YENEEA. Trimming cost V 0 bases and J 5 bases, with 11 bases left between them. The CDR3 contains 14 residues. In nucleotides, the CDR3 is TGTGCCAGCAGCTTAGATCATACAGTACACGAGCAGTACTTC. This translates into CASSLDHTVHEQYF.

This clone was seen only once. In nucleotides, the CDR3 is TGCGCCAGCAGCCAAGAGCGAACAGCCTCTGGAAACACCATATATTTT. Translation: CASSQERTASGNTIYF. The chain joins TRBV4-3 to TRBJ1-3; D gene uncertain. V lost 0 bases and J 0 bases, leaving 9 bases between the germline ends. The CDR3 covers 16 residues. Looked up from germline, CDR1 is LGHNA and CDR2 is YSLEER.

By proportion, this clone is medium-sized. CDR3 region: CASSGGRGEQYF. The CDR3 DNA reads as TGTGCCAGCAGTGGGGGGAGAGGCGAGCAGTACTTC. The chain links TRBV27 to TRBJ2-7; D is possibly TRBD2 (6 bases). Looked up from germline, CDR1 is MNHEY and CDR2 is SMNVEV (reference sequence). The CDR3 consists of 12 residues. With 5 bases removed from V and 6 bases from J, the gap between germline ends came to 11 bases.

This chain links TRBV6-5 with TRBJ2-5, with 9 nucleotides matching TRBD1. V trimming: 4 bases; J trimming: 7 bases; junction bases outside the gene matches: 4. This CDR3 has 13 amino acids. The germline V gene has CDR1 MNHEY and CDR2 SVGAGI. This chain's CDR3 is CASSLVQGATQYF. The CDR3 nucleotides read TGTGCCAGCAGTTTAGTACAGGGGGCGACCCAGTACTTC.

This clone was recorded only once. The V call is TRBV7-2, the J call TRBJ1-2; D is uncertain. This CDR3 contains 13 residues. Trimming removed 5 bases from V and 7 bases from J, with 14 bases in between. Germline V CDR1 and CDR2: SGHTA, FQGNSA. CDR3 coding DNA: TGTGCCAGCAGCGCCGACATGGAATGTGGCTACACCTTC. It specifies CASSADMECGYTF.

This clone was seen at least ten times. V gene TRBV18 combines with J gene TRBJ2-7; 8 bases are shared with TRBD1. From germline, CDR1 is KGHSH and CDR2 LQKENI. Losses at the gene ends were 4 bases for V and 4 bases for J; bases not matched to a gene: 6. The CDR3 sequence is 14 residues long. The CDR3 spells CASSRSGTGYEQYF. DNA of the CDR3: TGTGCCAGCTCACGGTCCGGGACAGGATACGAGCAGTACTTC.

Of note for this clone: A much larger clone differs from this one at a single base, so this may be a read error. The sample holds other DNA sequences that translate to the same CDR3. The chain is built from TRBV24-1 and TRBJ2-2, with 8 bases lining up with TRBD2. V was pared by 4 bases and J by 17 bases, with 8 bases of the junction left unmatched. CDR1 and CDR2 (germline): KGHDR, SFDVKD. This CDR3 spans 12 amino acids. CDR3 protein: CATSELTGGLFF. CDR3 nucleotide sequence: TGTGCCACCAGTGAACTCACGGGGGGGCTTTTTTTT.

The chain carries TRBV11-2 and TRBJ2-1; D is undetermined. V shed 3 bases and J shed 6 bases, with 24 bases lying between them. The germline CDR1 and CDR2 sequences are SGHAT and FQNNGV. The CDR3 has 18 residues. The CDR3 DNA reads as TGTGCCAGCAGCTTCGGTTGGGTGCTGGGTCCAAAGGTCAATGAGCAGTTCTTC. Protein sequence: CASSFGWVLGPKVNEQFF.

Written as DNA, the CDR3 is TGTGCCAGCAGAGTAGGACAGAGGGGCAAAGCTTTCTTT. Protein: CASRVGQRGKAFF. The chain joins TRBV6-1 to TRBJ1-1; D possibly corresponds to TRBD1 (6 bases). From germline, CDR1 is MNHNS and CDR2 SASEGT. Trimming cost V 6 bases and J 9 bases, with 17 bases left between them. This CDR3 is built from 13 residues.

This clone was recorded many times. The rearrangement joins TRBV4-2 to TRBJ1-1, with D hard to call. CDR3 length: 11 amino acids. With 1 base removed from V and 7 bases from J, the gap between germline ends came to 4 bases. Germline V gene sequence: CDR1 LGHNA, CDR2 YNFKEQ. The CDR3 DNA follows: TGTGCCAGCAGCCAAGGAAGTGAAGCTTTCTTT. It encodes CASSQGSEAFF.

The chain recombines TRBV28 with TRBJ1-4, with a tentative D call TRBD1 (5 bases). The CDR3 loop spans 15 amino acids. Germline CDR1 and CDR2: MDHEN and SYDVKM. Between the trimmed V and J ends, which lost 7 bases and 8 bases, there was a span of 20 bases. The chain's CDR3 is CASIPLVTGGEKLFF. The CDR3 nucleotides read TGTGCCAGCATCCCCTTGGTGACGGGGGGGGAAAAACTGTTTTTT.

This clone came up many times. The CDR3, as DNA: TGTGCCAGCTCACCACCGGGATGGACTGAAGCTTTCTTT. This sequence encodes CASSPPGWTEAFF. J is TRBJ1-1 and V is TRBV18; D gene uncertain. Trimming cost V 0 bases and J 5 bases, with 7 bases left between them. The CDR3 is 13 residues long. Germline V gene lookup returns CDR1 KGHSH and CDR2 LQKENI.

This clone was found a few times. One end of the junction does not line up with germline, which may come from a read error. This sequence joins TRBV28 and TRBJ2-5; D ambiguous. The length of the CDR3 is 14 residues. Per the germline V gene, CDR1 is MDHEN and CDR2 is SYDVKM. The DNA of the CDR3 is TGTGCCAGCGGTTTGCACATTTCAGCGGAGACCCAGTACTTC. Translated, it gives CASGLHISAETQYF.

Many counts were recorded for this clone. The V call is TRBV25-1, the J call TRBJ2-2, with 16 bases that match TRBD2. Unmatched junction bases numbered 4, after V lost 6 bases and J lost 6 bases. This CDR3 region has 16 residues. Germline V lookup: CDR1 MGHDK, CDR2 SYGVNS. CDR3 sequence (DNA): TGTGCCAGCAGAGGGACTAGCGGGAGGGAGGCCGGGGAGCTGTTTTTT. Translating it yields CASRGTSGREAGELFF.

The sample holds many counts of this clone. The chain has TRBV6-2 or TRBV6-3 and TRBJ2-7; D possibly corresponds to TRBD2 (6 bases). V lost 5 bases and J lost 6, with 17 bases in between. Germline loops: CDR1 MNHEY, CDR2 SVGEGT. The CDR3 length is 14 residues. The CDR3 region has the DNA TGTGCCAGCAGTCACGGGACTCGGAGGCGCGAGCAGTACTTC. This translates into CASSHGTRRREQYF.

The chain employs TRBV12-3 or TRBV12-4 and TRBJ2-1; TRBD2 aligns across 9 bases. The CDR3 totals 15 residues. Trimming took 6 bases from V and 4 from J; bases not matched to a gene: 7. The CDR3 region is CASRRTSVEYNEQFF. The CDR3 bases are TGTGCCAGCAGACGGACTAGCGTCGAGTACAATGAGCAGTTCTTC.

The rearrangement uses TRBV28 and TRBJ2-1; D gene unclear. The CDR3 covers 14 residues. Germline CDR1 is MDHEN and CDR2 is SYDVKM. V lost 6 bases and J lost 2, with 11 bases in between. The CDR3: CASSQGCAYNEQFF. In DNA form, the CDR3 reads TGTGCCAGCAGCCAAGGGTGTGCCTACAATGAGCAGTTCTTC.

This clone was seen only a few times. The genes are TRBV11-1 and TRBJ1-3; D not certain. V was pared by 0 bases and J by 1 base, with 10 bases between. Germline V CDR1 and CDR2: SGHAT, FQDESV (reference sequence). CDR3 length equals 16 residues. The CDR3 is CASSLAYRLSGNTIYF. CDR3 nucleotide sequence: TGTGCCAGCAGCTTAGCGTATCGGCTATCTGGAAACACCATATATTTT. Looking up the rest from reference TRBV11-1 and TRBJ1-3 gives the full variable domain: EAEVAQSPRYKITEKSQAVAFWCDPISGHATLYWYRQILGQGPELLVQFQDESVVDDSQLPKDRFSAERLKGVDSTLKIQPAELGDSAMYLCASSLAYRLSGNTIYFGEGSWLTVV.